This T cell receptor beta chain was identified in a study of cytomegalovirus exposure and HLA in healthy donors. Study results and caveats: In a later analysis, donors in an Asian-associated ancestry cluster reportedly had fewer N-insertions in productive TCRs than the cohort mean.

A note on this clone: Its antigen is undetermined.

V lost 6 bases to trimming and J lost 8 bases, with 10 bases between them. Germline CDR1 reads MNHNY; CDR2 reads SVGAGI (reference sequence). The CDR3 is 12 amino acids. Both 60 Vbeta primers and 13 Jbeta primers went into the PCR. The authors' processing: Some 10 million shared chains were among the about 80 million unique TCR beta chains that a later analysis counted. The data were produced by immunoSEQ multiplex PCR, yet TCRdb's version contains in-frame clones alone and is incomplete. The V and J calls and clone size come from that table; D and trimming were worked out from the DNA. This table has around 190,000 clones, over 60% appearing once.

The rearrangement joins TRBV6-6 to TRBJ1-4; D may be TRBD1 (6 bases). The sample comprised PBMCs. The clonotype originates from a woman between 40 and 55 years old in good health and CMV-seronegative. The CDR3 sequence is CASRLTGEKLFF. In nucleotides, the CDR3 is TGTGCCAGCAGACTGACAGGAGAAAAACTGTTTTTT.